Sequencing of this T cell receptor (beta chain) was carried out in a study of blood T cell repertoires in COVID-19. Study-level information: COVID-19 samples collected from the United States, Italy and Spain covered acute and convalescent phases. The analysed material was cDNA or gDNA that came from T cells, B-cell-depleted T cells, or PBMCs.

In the original workflow: From reference gene primer amplification, estimates of nucleated cell counts were derived. The protocol was immunoSEQ multiplex PCR, while the TCRdb copy is restricted to in-frame clones and leaves out a portion. V and J calls plus clone size are reproduced from that table; the DNA served to infer D and trimming. Of 95,000 to 120,000 clones listed, approximately 84% are singletons. The receptor comes from a man aged 50 to 59 with acute or convalescent COVID-19. Sequencing used peripheral blood.

The CDR3 protein is CASSKSGGFSGELFF. The CDR3 DNA is TGTGCCAGTAGTAAATCGGGGGGCTTTTCCGGGGAGCTGTTTTTT. The rearrangement joins TRBV19 to TRBJ2-2, with a possible D match to TRBD2 (7 bases). The CDR3 totals 15 residues. V shed 4 bases and J shed 6 bases, with 15 bases lying between them. Germline V CDR1 and CDR2: LNHDA, SQIVND (reference sequence).